The clone carrying this T cell receptor (beta chain) occurred a few times. Its specificity is not known. V was shortened by 4 bases and J by 5 bases, with 22 bases between the two germline ends. The CDR3 loop spans 16 amino acids. Per the germline V gene, CDR1 is SGDLS and CDR2 is YYNGEE. The data are from a study of human T cells and chemical hapten exposure. In the study overall: Mainly, slight library volume differences in the pool made TCR yields vary.

The study's findings and limits: With DPC sensitization, TCRs exceeding 1 in 1000 frequency showed no change.

What the library attached to individual cDNA molecules were unique molecular identifiers. In the original analysis: There were a median of approximately 88,000 TCRs per sample, with a range from roughly 20,000 to 690,600. TCRdb independently ran MiXCR on the reads; one entry per CDR3 protein. The V and J calls and clone size come from TCRdb's table, not from the authors' own analysis. This sample has 95,000 to 150,000 distinct CDR3 sequences, with around 8.5% found just once. Blood, whole and unfractionated, served as the source for total RNA extraction. The gene calls are TRBV9 and TRBJ2-7, with D perhaps matching TRBD1 or TRBD2 (6 bases each). The receptor was isolated from a human donor in good health. Some clones in this sample may be carry-over from other donors' samples. The sequencing input was whole blood. Written as DNA, the CDR3 is TGTGCCAGCAGCCCTACGGGACATCCGGGCGGGAACGAGCAGTACTTC. This sequence encodes CASSPTGHPGGNEQYF.